This TCR beta chain derives from a study of cytomegalovirus exposure and HLA in healthy donors. As for the study in general: Earlier results showed roughly 120 million unique TCR beta sequences derived from roughly 180 million T cells.

The donors comprised healthy bone marrow donors. A word on this clone: Its target is not known.

Study findings and constraints: Across HLA loci, a later analysis found differing TCR association rates, with DRB1 most and HLA-C fewest.

Germline values: CDR1 SGHTA, CDR2 FQGNSA. This CDR3 comprises 14 residues. J gave up 2 bases and V 4 bases, and 4 bases lay outside the gene matches. PCR employed 60 Vbeta and 13 Jbeta primers. The table came from immunoSEQ multiplex PCR; TCRdb's copy has only in-frame clones and leaves some out. The table has approximately 200,000 clones, around 75% seen once. The chain is built from TRBV7-2 and TRBJ1-1; 7 nucleotides align to TRBD1. The sample was PBMCs. The clonotype was recovered from a woman aged 25 to 39 in good health and CMV-seropositive. The DNA of the CDR3 is TGTGCCAGCAGCTGGGACAGCCCAAACACTGAAGCTTTCTTT. Its protein is CASSWDSPNTEAFF.